The T cell receptor beta chain under discussion was sequenced for a study of regulatory T cells in long-lasting Graves disease. The table lists this clonotype with many counts. Relying on iRepertoire HTBI primers and Arm-PCR of CDR3 regions, the team built TCR beta libraries. MiXCR, applied by TCRdb to the multiplex PCR reads, yields one record per CDR3 protein. The sample carries hundreds of thousands of distinct CDR3 sequences, roughly 16% recorded once. Trimming removed 5 bases from V and 1 base from J, with 5 bases in between. This CDR3 has 13 amino acids. Time point of the sample: newly diagnosed GD, antithyroid drugs for less than 3 months. With RNA extracted from PBMCs as input, the TCR library was made. These records were also assigned to another study, of T cells in Graves' hyperthyroidism and ophthalmopathy.

Specimen: peripheral blood mononuclear cells (PBMCs), collected at new diagnosis, from a patient treated with antithyroid drugs. This receptor was identified in a woman in her twenties or thirties with Graves disease. The chain employs TRBV12-3 or TRBV12-4 and TRBJ2-2; D not certain. Written as DNA, the CDR3 is TGTGCCAGCAGTACCCAGAACACCGGGGAGCTGTTTTTT. It yields the protein CASSTQNTGELFF.